A single sample is the source of the 5 T cell receptor beta chains below, sequenced in a study of cytomegalovirus exposure and HLA in healthy donors. Primers: 60 Vbeta forward and 13 Jbeta reverse. Generated by immunoSEQ multiplex PCR, the TCRdb table keeps only in-frame clones and is missing some. The table records over 150,000 clones, around 85% of them present only once. Sequencing was performed on PBMCs. The receptors derive from a human donor in good health.

The V gene is TRBV2, the J gene TRBJ2-7; the D is unclear. Germline V gene lookup returns CDR1 SNHLY and CDR2 FYNNEI. CDR3 length: 11 residues. Trimming stripped 4 bases from V and 6 bases from J, with 7 bases between. The CDR3 sequence: CASSAGSEQYF. Written as DNA, the CDR3 is TGTGCCAGCAGTGCAGGTAGCGAGCAGTACTTC.

The chain has TRBV7-2 and TRBJ1-2; weak D call: TRBD1 (5 bases). Germline values: CDR1 SGHTA, CDR2 FQGNSA. Between the trimmed V and J ends, which lost 4 bases and 7 bases, there was a span of 13 bases. CDR3 length: 13 residues. CDR3 in DNA: TGTGCCAGCAGCTCCCCTCAGGGATTTGGCTACACCTTC. Translating gives CASSSPQGFGYTF.

This clone occurred once. This chain links TRBV2 with TRBJ2-1; the match to TRBD2 covers 10 bases. V lost 4 bases to trimming and J lost 0 bases; unmatched junction nucleotides: 3. This CDR3 comprises 16 residues. Germline loops: CDR1 SNHLY, CDR2 FYNNEI. The CDR3 here is CASSASSGSSYNEQFF. CDR3 in DNA: TGTGCCAGCAGTGCGTCTAGCGGGAGCTCCTACAATGAGCAGTTCTTC. Full variable domain (rest looked up from reference TRBV2 and TRBJ2-1): EPEVTQTPSHQVTQMGQEVILRCVPISNHLYFYWYRQILGQKVEFLVSFYNNEISEKSEIFDDQFSVERPDGSNFTLKIRSTKLEDSAMYFCASSASSGSSYNEQFFGPGTRLTVL.

This clone was detected once. CDR3 region: CASSDPGQAEKLFF. The CDR3 coding sequence is TGTGCCAGCAGTGACCCTGGACAGGCTGAAAAACTGTTTTTT. The V call is TRBV6-6, the J call TRBJ1-4; 7 positions agree with TRBD1. Trimming took 5 bases from V and 7 from J; bases not matched to a gene: 7. The CDR3 loop spans 14 amino acids. In germline, CDR1 is MNHNY, CDR2 SVGAGI (reference sequence).

This clone has more than one count but fewer than ten. One end of the junction does not line up with germline, which may come from a read error. The chain combines TRBV7-7 with TRBJ2-5; possible D gene TRBD2, 6 bases. CDR3 size: 15 residues. Germline-derived CDR1 and CDR2 are SSHAT and FNYEAQ (reference sequence). As DNA, the CDR3 is TGTGCTAGCAGCCAAAGGGCGGGGACCCAAGAGACCCAGTACTTC. Its translation is CASSQRAGTQETQYF.